A single sample is the source of the 7 T cell receptor beta chains below, sequenced in a study of cytomegalovirus exposure and HLA in healthy donors. Researchers ran the PCR with 60 Vbeta and 13 Jbeta primers. Assay: immunoSEQ multiplex PCR; the TCRdb copy retains only in-frame clones and omits some. The sample has more than 90,000 clones; 70% to 80% are singletons. The sequenced material came from PBMCs. These TCRs come from a man aged 30-40 years in good health and CMV-seronegative.

There are a few counts of this clone. V usage is TRBV5-1 and J usage is TRBJ1-1; 8 bases are a match to TRBD1. CDR1 is SGHRS and CDR2 is YFSETQ in the germline V gene. The CDR3 runs 11 residues. Trimming cost V 4 bases and J 10 bases; bases outside gene matches: 3. The CDR3 protein is CASSDTGGAFF. In DNA, the CDR3 is TGCGCCAGCAGCGATACAGGGGGAGCTTTCTTT.

The chain uses TRBV9 and TRBJ1-2; D ambiguous. Trimming removed 1 base at V and 2 bases at J, with 12 bases between. Germline V CDR1 and CDR2: SGDLS, YYNGEE. The CDR3 runs to 15 residues. CDR3 loop: CASSVSAGENYGYTF. The DNA for the CDR3 is TGTGCCAGCAGCGTAAGTGCGGGTGAGAACTATGGCTACACCTTC. Drawing the rest from reference TRBV9 and TRBJ1-2, the complete variable domain is DSGVTQTPKHLITATGQRVTLRCSPRSGDLSVYWYQQSLDQGLQFLIQYYNGEERAKGNILERFSAQQFPDLHSELNLSSLELGDSALYFCASSVSAGENYGYTFGSGTRLTVV.

The chain is built from TRBV7-9 and TRBJ1-5; D ambiguous. Trimming shortened V by 4 bases and J by 6 bases, and 16 bases separated the two germline ends. Per the germline V gene, CDR1 is SEHNR and CDR2 is FQNEAQ (reference sequence). This CDR3 contains 15 residues. The CDR3 DNA sequence: TGTGCCAGCAGCTATGGTCTTGGCCCTCGTCAGCCCCAGCATTTT. It is translated as CASSYGLGPRQPQHF.

The V and J genes are TRBV7-9 and TRBJ1-5; 7 bases align to TRBD1. V shed 5 bases and J 7 bases; nucleotides not matched to a gene: 8. The CDR3 runs 14 residues. The V gene's germline CDR1 is SEHNR and CDR2 FQNEAQ (reference sequence). The CDR3, as DNA: TGTGCCAGCAGCCCGACAGGGTCTCGGCAGCCCCAGCATTTT. Its protein is CASSPTGSRQPQHF.

V and J are TRBV27 and TRBJ1-1; D is perhaps TRBD1 (6 bases). Germline CDR1 MNHEY, CDR2 SMNVEV (reference sequence). V was cut by 8 bases and J by 5 bases, with 12 bases left in between. The CDR3 is made up of 12 amino acids. The CDR3 spells CASGRGRTEAFF. CDR3 sequence (DNA): TGTGCCAGCGGCAGGGGAAGAACTGAAGCTTTCTTT.

J is TRBJ2-1 and V is TRBV9; TRBD2 aligns across 7 bases. The V segment lost 3 bases and the J segment 9 bases; nucleotides outside the gene matches: 15. Germline CDR1 reads SGDLS; CDR2 reads YYNGEE. The CDR3 is 16 amino acids. In DNA, the CDR3 is TGTGCCAGCAGCGCCCACCCTAGCGGTAAGGTAGGTGAGCAGTTCTTC. Amino acids: CASSAHPSGKVGEQFF.

V gene TRBV5-4 combines with J gene TRBJ2-2, with a weak D call TRBD1 (6 bases). The CDR3 has 15 amino acids. Germline V gives CDR1 SGHNT, CDR2 YYREEE (reference sequence). V gave up 7 bases and J gave up 5 bases, with 18 bases separating them. The CDR3 region has the DNA TGTGCCAGCGCAACAGGGATGGGAACAACCGGGGAGCTGTTTTTT. Its protein is CASATGMGTTGELFF. Full variable domain (missing parts from reference TRBV5-4 and TRBJ2-2): ETGVTQSPTHLIKTRGQQVTLRCSSQSGHNTVSWYQQALGQGPQFIFQYYREEENGRGNFPPRFSGLQFPNYSSELNVNALELDDSALYLCASATGMGTTGELFFGEGSRLTVL.